The 7 T cell receptor beta chains below were found in one sample sequenced in a study of T cells in women clearing cervical HPV infection. TCRdb's copy holds only in-frame clones and misses some; the assay was immunoSEQ multiplex PCR. Its clone listing holds 40,000 to 60,000 clones. Material for sequencing was blood buffy coat. The receptors come from a woman aged 18 to 75 with a cervical HPV16 infection that either progressed to CIN3+ or cleared (not recorded which).

Details on this clone: The read ends 3 residues shy of where the CDR3 ends; the end is completed using the germline J gene. The chain carries TRBV2 and TRBJ1-2; D unresolved. CDR1 SNHLY and CDR2 FYNNEI come from the germline V gene. This CDR3 is built from 14 residues. CDR3 DNA, as far as it was read: TGTGCCAGCAGTGAATCAAGCTTCTCTCACGAC. Translated: CASSESSFSHD. The entire CDR3 reads CASSESSFSHDYTF.

Turning to this clone: The read gets to within 3 residues of the CDR3 end, and the germline J gene fills in the rest. V gene TRBV18 combines with J gene TRBJ2-5; no clear D gene. V lost 2 bases and J lost 2, with 6 bases in between. Germline V gene lookup returns CDR1 KGHSH and CDR2 LQKENI. This CDR3 contains 13 residues. The chain's CDR3 is CASSPSQQETQYF. The CDR3 bases that were read are TGTGCCAGCTCACCATCGCAGCAAGAGACC.

Turning to this clone: Read sequence stops 3 residues before the CDR3 end, and the germline J gene provides the missing end. The V gene is TRBV20-1, the J gene TRBJ2-4; 13 bases are shared with TRBD2. CDR1 is DFQATT, CDR2 SNEGSKA, per germline (reference sequence). The CDR3 has 16 residues. Germline trimming cut 5 bases from V and 7 bases from J; bases unmatched to any gene: 11. CDR3 DNA, as far as it was read: TGCAGTGCTCGCACTAGCGGGGGGGCCTTATGGAACATT. Its translation: CSARTSGGALWNI. The full-length CDR3 reads as CSARTSGGALWNIQYF.

Remarks on this clone: The DNA ends 3 residues before the CDR3 does, and the rest of the CDR3 is filled in from the germline J gene. The chain couples TRBV5-6 to TRBJ2-1, with D possibly being TRBD1 (5 bases). Germline CDR1 is SGHDT and CDR2 is YYEEEE. The V and J ends lost 1 base and 9 bases respectively, with 11 bases between them. The CDR3 totals 13 residues. The sequenced CDR3 bases are TGTGCCAGCAGCTTGTTGGACAATGGTGAG. Translation: CASSLLDNGE. The entire CDR3 is CASSLLDNGEQFF. The variable domain in full, with the rest retrieved from reference TRBV5-6 and TRBJ2-1, is DAGVTQSPTHLIKTRGQQVTLRCSPKSGHDTVSWYQQALGQGPQFIFQYYEEEERQRGNFPDRFSGHQFPNYSSELNVNALLLGDSALYLCASSLLDNGEQFFGPGTRLTVL.

Comments on this clone: The sequenced fragment ends 3 residues before the CDR3 boundary, so the rest is inferred from the germline J gene. The rearrangement links TRBV18 to TRBJ1-2; D is undetermined. The CDR3 contains 14 residues. CDR1 KGHSH and CDR2 LQKENI come from the germline V gene. The CDR3 is CASSPLAGFYDYTF. CDR3 bases read: TGTGCCAGCTCACCGTTGGCAGGCTTCTACGAC.

Details on this clone: The read ends 3 residues before the CDR3 terminus; that terminus is restored from the germline J gene. The chain is built from TRBV20-1 and TRBJ2-3; TRBD1 might be the D (7 bases). The CDR3 is 15 residues long. Germline lookup yields CDR1 DFQATT and CDR2 SNEGSKA (reference sequence). The sequenced CDR3 bases are TGCAGTGCTAGAGTTAGAACAGGGGTACGGGAGACG. Amino acids: CSARVRTGVRET. In full, the CDR3 reads CSARVRTGVRETQYF.

On this clone itself: Read coverage stops 3 residues before the CDR3 terminus; the germline J gene supplies the remainder. The V and J genes are TRBV11-1 and TRBJ2-2, with D possibly being TRBD1 (5 bases). Trimming removed 3 bases from V and 2 bases from J, with 10 bases in between. Germline lookup yields CDR1 SGHAT and CDR2 FQDESV (reference sequence). This CDR3 region has 15 residues. The CDR3 bases that were read are TGTGCCAGCAGCTTTAGACAGCCAAACACCGGGGAG. This translates into CASSFRQPNTGE. The full CDR3 is CASSFRQPNTGELFF.